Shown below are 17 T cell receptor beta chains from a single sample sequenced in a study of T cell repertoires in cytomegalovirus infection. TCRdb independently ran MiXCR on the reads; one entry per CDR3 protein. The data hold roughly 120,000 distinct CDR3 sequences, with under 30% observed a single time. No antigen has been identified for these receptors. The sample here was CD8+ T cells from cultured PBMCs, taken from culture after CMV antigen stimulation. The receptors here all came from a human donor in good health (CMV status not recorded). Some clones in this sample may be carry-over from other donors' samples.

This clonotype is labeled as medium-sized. The CDR3 nucleotides read TGTGCCAGCTCAGAACGCAGTAGTGGCTACACCTTC. The encoded protein is CASSERSSGYTF. The chain employs TRBV7-2 and TRBJ1-2; D remains ambiguous. The length of the CDR3 is 12 residues. V was shortened by 8 bases and J by 7 bases, with 14 bases between the two germline ends. Germline assignment: CDR1 SGHTA and CDR2 FQGNSA.

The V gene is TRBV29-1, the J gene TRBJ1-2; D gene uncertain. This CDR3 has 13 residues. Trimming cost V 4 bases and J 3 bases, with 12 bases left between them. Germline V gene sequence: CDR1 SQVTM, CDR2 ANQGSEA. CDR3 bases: TGCAGCGTTGTAACCGGGTCTGACTATGGCTACACCTTC. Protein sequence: CSVVTGSDYGYTF.

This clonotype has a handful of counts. The CDR3 loop is CASRGVPRTKGEETQYF. Here the CDR3 DNA reads TGTGCCAGCAGGGGAGTGCCCCGGACTAAAGGGGAAGAGACCCAGTACTTC. V and J are TRBV6-1 and TRBJ2-5; D is perhaps TRBD2 (6 bases). V was shortened by 6 bases and J by 3 bases, with 23 bases between the two germline ends. This CDR3 contains 17 residues. Germline CDR1 MNHNS, CDR2 SASEGT.

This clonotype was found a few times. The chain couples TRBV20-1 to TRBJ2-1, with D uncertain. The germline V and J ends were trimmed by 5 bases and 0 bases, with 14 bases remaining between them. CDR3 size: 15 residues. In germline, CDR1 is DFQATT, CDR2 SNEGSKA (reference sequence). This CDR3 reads CSARPTGYSYNEQFF. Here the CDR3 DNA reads TGCAGTGCTCGACCAACCGGCTACTCCTACAATGAGCAGTTCTTC.

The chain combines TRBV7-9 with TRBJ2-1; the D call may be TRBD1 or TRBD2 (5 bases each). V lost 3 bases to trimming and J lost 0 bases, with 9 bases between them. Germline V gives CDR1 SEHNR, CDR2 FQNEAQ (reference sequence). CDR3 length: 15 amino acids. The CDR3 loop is CASSFPGSSYNEQFF. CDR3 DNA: TGTGCCAGCAGCTTTCCAGGGAGCTCCTACAATGAGCAGTTCTTC.

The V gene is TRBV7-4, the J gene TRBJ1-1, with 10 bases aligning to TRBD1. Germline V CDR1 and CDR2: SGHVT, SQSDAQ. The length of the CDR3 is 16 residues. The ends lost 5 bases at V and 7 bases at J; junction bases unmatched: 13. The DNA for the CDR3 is TGTGCCAGCAGCCTTAGCATGGGACAGGGGCTAATTGAAGCTTTCTTT. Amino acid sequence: CASSLSMGQGLIEAFF.

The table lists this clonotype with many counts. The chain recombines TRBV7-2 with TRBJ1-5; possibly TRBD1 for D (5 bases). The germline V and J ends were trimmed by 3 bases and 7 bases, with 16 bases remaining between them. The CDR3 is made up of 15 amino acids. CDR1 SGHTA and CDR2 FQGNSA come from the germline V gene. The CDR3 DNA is TGTGCCAGCAGCTTCCACCCCCCCGGGACCCAGCCCCAGCATTTT. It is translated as CASSFHPPGTQPQHF.

The CDR3 DNA reads TGCGCCAGCAGCCAAGAACGACAGGCAAGCAATCAGCCCCAGCATTTT. Protein: CASSQERQASNQPQHF. The chain employs TRBV4-1 and TRBJ1-5; maybe TRBD1 (6 bases). CDR1 and CDR2 (germline): MGHRA, YSYEKL. The V gene lost 0 bases and the J gene lost 1 base, with 10 bases spanning the gap. The CDR3 has 16 amino acids.

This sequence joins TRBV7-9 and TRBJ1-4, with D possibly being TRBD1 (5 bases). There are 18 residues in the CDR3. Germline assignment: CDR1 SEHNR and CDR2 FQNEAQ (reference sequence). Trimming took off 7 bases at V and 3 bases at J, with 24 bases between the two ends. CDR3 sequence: CASTKTVGGLVANEKLFF. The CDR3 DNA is TGTGCCAGCACCAAAACCGTTGGGGGTCTAGTGGCTAATGAAAAACTGTTTTTT.

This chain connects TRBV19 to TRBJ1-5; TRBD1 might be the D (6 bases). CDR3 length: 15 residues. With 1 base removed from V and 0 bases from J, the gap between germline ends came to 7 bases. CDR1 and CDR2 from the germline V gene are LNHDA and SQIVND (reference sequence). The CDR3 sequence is CASSIGTDSNQPQHF. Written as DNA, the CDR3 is TGTGCCAGTAGTATAGGGACAGATAGCAATCAGCCCCAGCATTTT. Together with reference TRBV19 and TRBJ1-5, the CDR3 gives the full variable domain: DGGITQSPKYLFRKEGQNVTLSCEQNLNHDAMYWYRQDPGQGLRLIYYSQIVNDFQKGDIAEGYSVSREKKESFPLTVTSAQKNPTAFYLCASSIGTDSNQPQHFGDGTRLSIL.

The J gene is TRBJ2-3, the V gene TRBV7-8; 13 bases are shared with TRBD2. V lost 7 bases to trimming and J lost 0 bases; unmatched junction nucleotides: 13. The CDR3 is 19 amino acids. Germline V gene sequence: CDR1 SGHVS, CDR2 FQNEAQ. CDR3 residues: CASIPVGLAGVSSTDTQYF. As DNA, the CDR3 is TGTGCCAGCATCCCCGTTGGACTAGCGGGGGTCTCTAGCACAGATACGCAGTATTTT.

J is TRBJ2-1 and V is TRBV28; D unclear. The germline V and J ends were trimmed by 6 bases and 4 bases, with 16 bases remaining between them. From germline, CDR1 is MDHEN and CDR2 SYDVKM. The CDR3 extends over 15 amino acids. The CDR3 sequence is CASRTRAPAYNEQFF. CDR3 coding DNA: TGTGCCAGCAGGACAAGGGCTCCTGCATACAATGAGCAGTTCTTC.

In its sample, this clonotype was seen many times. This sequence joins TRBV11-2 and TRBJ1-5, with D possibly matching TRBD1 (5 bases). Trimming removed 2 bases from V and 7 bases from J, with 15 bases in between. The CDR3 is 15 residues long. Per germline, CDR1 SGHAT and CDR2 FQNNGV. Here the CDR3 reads CASSLRDRVRQPQHF. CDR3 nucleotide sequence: TGTGCCAGCAGCTTACGTGACAGAGTCCGGCAGCCCCAGCATTTT.

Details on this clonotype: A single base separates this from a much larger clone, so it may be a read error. CDR3 bases: TGTGCCAGCAGATGGGGACCCTCGGGCGCAGATACGCAGTATTTT. Residues: CASRWGPSGADTQYF. V is TRBV7-8 and J is TRBJ2-3; D might be TRBD1 or TRBD2, each matching 5 bases. V was cut by 6 bases and J by 4 bases, with 17 bases left in between. The CDR3 runs 15 residues. CDR1 and CDR2 from the germline V gene are SGHVS and FQNEAQ.

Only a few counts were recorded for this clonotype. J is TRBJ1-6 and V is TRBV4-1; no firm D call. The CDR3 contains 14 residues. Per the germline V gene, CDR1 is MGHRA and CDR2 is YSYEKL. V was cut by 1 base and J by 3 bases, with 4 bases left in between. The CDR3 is CASSQVHYNSPLHF. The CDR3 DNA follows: TGCGCCAGCAGCCAAGTCCACTATAATTCACCCCTCCACTTT.

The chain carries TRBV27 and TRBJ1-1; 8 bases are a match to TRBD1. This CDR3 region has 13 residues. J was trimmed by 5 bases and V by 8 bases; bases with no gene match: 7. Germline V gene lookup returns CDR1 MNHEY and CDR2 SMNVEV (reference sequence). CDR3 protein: CASQDRVRTEAFF. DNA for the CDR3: TGTGCCAGCCAGGACAGGGTAAGGACTGAAGCTTTCTTT.

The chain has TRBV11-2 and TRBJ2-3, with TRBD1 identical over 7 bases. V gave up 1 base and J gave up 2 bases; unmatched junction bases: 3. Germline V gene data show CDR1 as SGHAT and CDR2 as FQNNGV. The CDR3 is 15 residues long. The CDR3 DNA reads TGTGCCAGCAGCTTAGGGGGACAGTCCACAGATACGCAGTATTTT. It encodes CASSLGGQSTDTQYF. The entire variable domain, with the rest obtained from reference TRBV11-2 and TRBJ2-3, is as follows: EAGVAQSPRYKIIEKRQSVAFWCNPISGHATLYWYQQILGQGPKLLIQFQNNGVVDDSQLPKDRFSAERLKGVDSTLKIQPAKLEDSAVYLCASSLGGQSTDTQYFGPGTRLTVL.